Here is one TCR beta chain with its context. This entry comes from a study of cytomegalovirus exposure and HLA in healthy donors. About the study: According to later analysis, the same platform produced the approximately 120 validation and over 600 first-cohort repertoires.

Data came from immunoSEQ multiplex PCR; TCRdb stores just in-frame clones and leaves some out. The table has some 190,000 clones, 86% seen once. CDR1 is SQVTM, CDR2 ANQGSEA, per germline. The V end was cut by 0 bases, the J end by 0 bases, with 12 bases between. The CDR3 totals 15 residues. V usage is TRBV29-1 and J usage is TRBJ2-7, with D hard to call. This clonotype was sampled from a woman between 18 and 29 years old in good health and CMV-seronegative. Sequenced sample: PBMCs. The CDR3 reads CSVEDRRQSSYEQYF. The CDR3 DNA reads TGCAGCGTTGAAGATAGGCGGCAGAGCTCCTACGAGCAGTACTTC.